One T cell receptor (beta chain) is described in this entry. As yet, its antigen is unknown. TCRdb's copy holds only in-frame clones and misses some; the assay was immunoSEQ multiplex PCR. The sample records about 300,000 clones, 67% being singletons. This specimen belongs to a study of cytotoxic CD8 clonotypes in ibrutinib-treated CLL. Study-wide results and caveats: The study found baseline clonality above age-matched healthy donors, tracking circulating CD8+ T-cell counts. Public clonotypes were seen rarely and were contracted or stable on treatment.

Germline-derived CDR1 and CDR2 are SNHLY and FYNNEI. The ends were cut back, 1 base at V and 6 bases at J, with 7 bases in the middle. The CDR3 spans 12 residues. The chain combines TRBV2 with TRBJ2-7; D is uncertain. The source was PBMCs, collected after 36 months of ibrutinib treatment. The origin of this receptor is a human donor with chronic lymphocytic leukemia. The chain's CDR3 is CASSEGPGEQYF. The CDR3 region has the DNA TGTGCCAGCAGTGAAGGGCCCGGCGAGCAGTACTTC. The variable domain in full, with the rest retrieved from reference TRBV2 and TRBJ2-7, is EPEVTQTPSHQVTQMGQEVILRCVPISNHLYFYWYRQILGQKVEFLVSFYNNEISEKSEIFDDQFSVERPDGSNFTLKIRSTKLEDSAMYFCASSEGPGEQYFGPGTRLTVT.